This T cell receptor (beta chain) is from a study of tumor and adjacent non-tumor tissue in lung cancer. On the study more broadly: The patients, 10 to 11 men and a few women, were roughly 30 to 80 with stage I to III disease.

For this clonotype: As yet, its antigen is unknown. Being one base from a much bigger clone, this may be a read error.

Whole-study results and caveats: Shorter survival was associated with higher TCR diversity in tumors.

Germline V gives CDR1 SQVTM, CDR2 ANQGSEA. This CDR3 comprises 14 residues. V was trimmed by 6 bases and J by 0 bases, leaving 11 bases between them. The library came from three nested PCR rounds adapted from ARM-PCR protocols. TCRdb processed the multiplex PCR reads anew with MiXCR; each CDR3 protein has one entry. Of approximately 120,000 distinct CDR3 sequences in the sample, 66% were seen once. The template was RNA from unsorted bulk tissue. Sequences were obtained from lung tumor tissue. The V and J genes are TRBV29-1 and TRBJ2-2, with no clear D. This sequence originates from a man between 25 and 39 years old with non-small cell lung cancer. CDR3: CSVETRSNTGELFF. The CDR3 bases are TGCAGCGTAGAGACACGCTCGAACACCGGGGAGCTGTTTTTT.